This T cell receptor beta chain is drawn from a study of cytomegalovirus exposure and HLA in healthy donors. Study outcomes and limitations: The authors considered a cluster of highly shared sequence variants likely to be a sequencing artifact.

The CDR3 loop spans 14 amino acids. Trimming stripped 1 base from V and 3 bases from J, with 9 bases between. Germline loops: CDR1 SEHNR, CDR2 FQNEAQ (reference sequence). Both 60 Vbeta primers and 13 Jbeta primers went into the PCR. The data were produced by immunoSEQ multiplex PCR, yet TCRdb's version contains in-frame clones alone and is incomplete. The sample carries hundreds of thousands of clones, roughly 73% recorded once. Concerning this clone itself: Its antigen remains unidentified.

The rearrangement joins TRBV7-9 to TRBJ1-1; D possibly corresponds to TRBD1 (5 bases). The source material was PBMCs. This TCR was sampled from a boy aged 10-17 years in good health and CMV-seronegative. The CDR3 nucleotides are TGTGCCAGCAGCTTAGGGGGGGTACACACTGAAGCTTTCTTT. This encodes CASSLGGVHTEAFF.